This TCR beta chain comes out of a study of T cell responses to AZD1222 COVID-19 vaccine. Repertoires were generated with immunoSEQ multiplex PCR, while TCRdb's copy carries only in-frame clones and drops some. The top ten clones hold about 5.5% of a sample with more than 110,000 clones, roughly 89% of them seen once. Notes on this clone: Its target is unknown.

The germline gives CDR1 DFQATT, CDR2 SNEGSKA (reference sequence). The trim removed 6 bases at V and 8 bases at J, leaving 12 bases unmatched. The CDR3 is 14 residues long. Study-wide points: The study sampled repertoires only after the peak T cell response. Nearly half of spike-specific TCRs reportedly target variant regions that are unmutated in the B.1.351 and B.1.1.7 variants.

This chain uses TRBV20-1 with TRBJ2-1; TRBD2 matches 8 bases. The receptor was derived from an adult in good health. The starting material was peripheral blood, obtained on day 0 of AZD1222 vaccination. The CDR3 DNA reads TGCAGTGCGAGTCCGGGACTAGGTCTCGATGAGCAGTTCTTC. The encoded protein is CSASPGLGLDEQFF.